This passage covers 5 T cell receptor beta chains from one sample sequenced in a study of T cell clonality in common variable immunodeficiency (dated by TCRdb to the mid-2010s). What the work shows at the level of the full study, not this receptor alone: Reportedly, TCRbeta sequences from CVID had fewer deletions and N-nucleotide insertions, and highly modified clones with 13 or more V deletions were absent from CVID.

These receptors lack a known antigen. The library relied on the immunoSEQ multiplex PCR assay. What TCRdb holds here is the immuneACCESS table cut down to in-frame rearrangements. Part of the clones is not present; checked against another copy, under half of the missing clones reflect an unresolved V gene, and the others are unexplained. The table puts approximately 18,000 clones in this sample, none counted just once. Around 6.3% of the sample comes from the top ten. The sequenced material came from peripheral blood mononuclear cells. These receptors all stem from a human donor with common variable immunodeficiency.

This clone showed up many times. The read ends 3 residues early relative to the CDR3; the germline J gene fills the gap. V gene TRBV5-1 combines with J gene TRBJ1-1; D may be TRBD1 (6 bases). The germline CDR1 and CDR2 sequences are SGHRS and YFSETQ. This CDR3 contains 12 residues. This CDR3 is CASSDGGVSAFF. CDR3 DNA, as far as it was read: TGCGCCAGCAGCGATGGGGGCGTTTCA.

This clone has just a few counts. The observed sequence ends 3 residues before the CDR3 terminus, with the missing tail filled in from the germline J gene. V is TRBV7-3 and J is TRBJ1-2; TRBD1 is a possible D gene (5 bases). Germline CDR1 and CDR2: SGHTA and FQGTGA. The CDR3 is made up of 15 amino acids. CDR3 DNA (partial): TGTGCCAGCAGCTTATTTCCGGGACTCAAATCGGGC. The encoded protein is CASSLFPGLKSG. The whole CDR3 sequence reads CASSLFPGLKSGYTF.

About this clone itself: The CDR3 goes on 3 residues after the read ends, and that part is filled in from the germline J gene. The genes are TRBV7-2 and TRBJ2-2; the match to TRBD2 covers 10 bases. The germline CDR1 and CDR2 sequences are SGHTA and FQGNSA. The trim removed 6 bases at V and 8 bases at J, leaving 9 bases unmatched. This CDR3 contains 15 residues. The CDR3 bases that were read are TGTGCCAGCAGTTACCAACCGACTAGCGGGGGGGAG. Translating it yields CASSYQPTSGGE. The CDR3, in full, reads CASSYQPTSGGELFF.

This clone was seen repeatedly, ten times or more. A junction boundary mismatches the germline segment, possibly from a read error. The CDR3 end falls 3 residues outside the read, so it is completed with the germline J gene. The rearrangement uses TRBV4-2 and TRBJ2-7; D call uncertain. Germline V CDR1 and CDR2: LGHNA, YNFKEQ. The CDR3 length is 16 residues. The sequenced CDR3 bases are TGCGCCAGCAGCCAAGATGTTGGCAGAAACTCCTACGAG. Translation: CASSQDVGRNSYE. The whole CDR3 sequence reads CASSQDVGRNSYEQYF.

This clone has only a few counts. The read ends 3 residues before the CDR3 terminus; that terminus is restored from the germline J gene. The V gene is TRBV20-1, the J gene TRBJ2-7; D ambiguous. V lost 5 bases and J 3 bases, leaving 8 bases between the germline ends. The CDR3 consists of 11 residues. The germline gives CDR1 DFQATT, CDR2 SNEGSKA (reference sequence). The CDR3 DNA, read in part, is TGCAGTGCTCCCTTTATCTACGAG. It specifies CSAPFIYE. The whole CDR3 protein reads CSAPFIYEQYF.